This T cell receptor (beta chain) was observed in a study of Ad26.COV2.S vaccination and SARS-CoV-2 variants (dated by TCRdb to the early 2020s). A note on the overall study: Vaccine-arm donors were drawn from COV1001, a multicentre, randomized, double-blind, placebo-controlled phase I-IIa trial of Ad26.COV2.S in healthy adults. Ad26.COV2.S was administered intramuscularly at 5 x 10^10 or 1 x 10^11 viral particles, either as a single shot or as two shots given 56 days apart. TCRbeta repertoire sequencing was used to assess the specificity and breadth of SARS-CoV-2-reactive T cell receptors after Ad26.COV2.S vaccination. The TCR-sequenced set comprised about 32 samples: around 20 Ad26.COV2.S vaccine recipients, 5 placebo recipients and 8 SARS-CoV-2 convalescent individuals. Trial participants were randomized into five groups of five: low-dose or high-dose Ad26.COV2.S given once or twice, or placebo on both occasions. Throughout the experiments and outcome assessment, investigators stayed blinded to trial group allocation. Study-wide conclusions, independent of this receptor: Vaccine and placebo recipients had similar non-spike TCR breadth, a finding consistent with the vaccine containing only spike. After vaccination, spike-specific CD8+ and CD4+ T cell responses were reported to show substantial breadth. The authors noted that the TCR breadth and depth analyses may have underestimated total T cell responses. Comparing responses between vaccine doses or regimens was not something the study was powered to do. Spike-specific TCR breadth was higher in Ad26.COV2.S recipients than in placebo recipients (P = 0.0014).

From cysteine to phenylalanine, the CDR3 is 15 amino acids long. This entry keeps only the CDR3 DNA: 45 bases, framed from base 1. V ends up 1 base short and J 9 bases short, with an unmatched junction base count of 6. Taken from the germline V gene, the CDR1 and CDR2 loops are MGHRA and YSYEKL. TCRbeta CDR3 regions were sequenced with the immunoSEQ Assay. After extraction, genomic DNA underwent amplification by bias-controlled multiplex PCR, followed by high-throughput sequencing. The study's own analysis went as follows. To quantify the absolute abundance of every unique TCRbeta CDR3 region, sequences were collapsed and filtered. T cell fraction was estimated by normalizing TCRbeta template counts to usable DNA, which was measured by amplifying reference genes present in all nucleated cells. Repertoire TCRs were annotated as SARS-CoV-2-specific by exact matching of V gene, CDR3 amino acid sequence and J gene to a known reactive TCR set. The reference SARS-CoV-2 TCR set was derived from MIRA and filtered for enrichment in COVID-19-positive ImmuneCODE repertoires, a step that removed public or cross-reactive TCRs. Using the MIRA antigens, annotated TCRs were further analysed by specific ORF or by position within an ORF. Depth was the summed frequency of annotated unique rearrangements, while breadth was defined as annotated unique rearrangements over total unique productive rearrangements. Group comparisons of TCR breadth used two-sided Wilcoxon rank-sum tests. In TCRdb, the immuneACCESS table is reduced to in-frame sequences with V and J assigned. These tables do not hold every clone; where another copy was compared, an unresolved V gene accounts for under half, and the others remain unexplained. Clonal size and the V and J genes are those of that table, whereas D and trimming came from the DNA. The sample profile shows over 350,000 clones; approximately 86% of them were found once. The leading ten clones occupy approximately 3.7% of the sample.

As to this clone: The specificity of this receptor is unknown. Per-base quality was not reported, and no clone a single base away is much larger than it.

The treatment or condition label here, explained by the study, means: over 15 received Ad26.COV2.S at low or high dose, single or two shots; 5 received placebo; per-sample allocation not given. For vaccine and placebo recipients, repertoires were sequenced using samples collected on day 63 after the first injection. Cohort 1b enrolled roughly 25 adults aged 18-55 years at a single site in Boston, USA, between 29 July and 7 August 2020. As a vaccine, Ad26.COV2.S was a replication-incompetent adenovirus type 26 vector that expressed a prefusion-stabilized SARS-CoV-2 spike protein derived from the original Wuhan strain.

The sequence links TRBV4-1 to TRBJ2-1; 10 of the junction bases match TRBD2. The sample consisted of peripheral blood, taken in a trial of Ad26.COV2.S vaccine versus placebo. This receptor was taken from a person aged 18 to 59 who received the Ad26.COV2.S COVID-19 vaccine or a placebo. Here the CDR3 is given as CASSQASSGGGEQFF. Here is the DNA: TGCGCCAGCAGCCAAGCGTCTAGCGGGGGAGGTGAGCAGTTCTTC.